Detailed here is one T cell receptor (beta chain). Source study methods: For nucleated cells, counts were estimated from reference gene primer amplification. Method: immunoSEQ multiplex PCR; TCRdb's copy keeps in-frame clones and lacks some. From that table come the V and J calls and clone size; the DNA was used to work out D and trimming. The repertoire holds about 45,000 clones, 75% to 90% seen once, with 4.5% to 6% in the top ten. These data originate in a study of blood T cell repertoires in COVID-19. Study information: From the United States, Italy and Spain came samples of acute and convalescent COVID-19. The cDNA or gDNA used as material had been derived from T cells, B-cell-depleted T cells, or PBMCs.

V shed 3 bases, J shed 3 bases, and the junction held 6 bases outside the gene matches. Germline lookup yields CDR1 SGHDT and CDR2 YYEEEE. The CDR3 runs to 14 residues. Sequenced sample: peripheral blood. This chain connects TRBV5-6 to TRBJ2-7, with TRBD2 matching over 7 bases. This receptor was identified in a human donor in a cohort sampled during active COVID-19. As DNA, the CDR3 is TGTGCCAGCAGCTATACTAGCGTGGTCTACGAGCAGTACTTC. Translating gives CASSYTSVVYEQYF. The full variable domain, rest sourced from reference TRBV5-6 and TRBJ2-7, is DAGVTQSPTHLIKTRGQQVTLRCSPKSGHDTVSWYQQALGQGPQFIFQYYEEEERQRGNFPDRFSGHQFPNYSSELNVNALLLGDSALYLCASSYTSVVYEQYFGPGTRLTVT.